This T cell receptor beta chain was recovered during a study of cytomegalovirus exposure and HLA in healthy donors. As for the study in general: A later analysis reported the same platform for the 90 to 150 validation repertoires and the 500 to 700 first-cohort repertoires. Overall study findings and caveats: Across donors, most TCRs were seen rarely, yet some public ones were widespread. Within the 120 validation repertoires, first-cohort TCR clusters tended to co-occur, according to a later analysis. Among the CMV-associated chains, a few were confirmed in vitro as specific for CMV antigens.

The assay was immunoSEQ multiplex PCR, and TCRdb's table has in-frame clones only and misses some. The table lists about 140,000 clones, about nine tenths of them singletons, with less than 3% in the top ten. As to this clone: The antigen is undetermined.

The junction had 11 bases not matched to a gene; V was cut back by 8 bases and J by 1 base. Germline-derived CDR1 and CDR2 are KGHSH and LQKENI. The CDR3 runs to 18 residues. This clonotype was obtained from a man between 18 and 35 years old in good health and CMV-seronegative. The J gene is TRBJ2-1, the V gene TRBV18; 13 nucleotides agree with TRBD2. Source material: PBMCs. CDR3 sequence reads: CASTTSGLAGESYNEQFF. Here the CDR3 DNA reads TGTGCCAGCACCACCTCTGGACTAGCGGGGGAATCCTACAATGAGCAGTTCTTC.